The 28 T cell receptor beta chains reported below all come from one sample, sequenced in a study of blood T cell repertoires in COVID-19. The table came from immunoSEQ multiplex PCR; TCRdb's copy has only in-frame clones and leaves some out. The data contain approximately 190,000 clones, approximately 81% of them seen just once; the ten biggest clones take up about a fifth. Sequences were obtained from peripheral blood. All receptors derive from a human donor in a cohort sampled during active COVID-19.

This chain uses TRBV5-4 with TRBJ1-1; D uncertain. This CDR3 spans 15 amino acids. Germline V gene data show CDR1 as SGHNT and CDR2 as YYREEE (reference sequence). V lost 0 bases and J 0 bases, leaving 9 bases between the germline ends. As DNA, the CDR3 is TGTGCCAGCAGCTTGGGTGGCAGGCTGAACACTGAAGCTTTCTTT. Protein: CASSLGGRLNTEAFF.

The V call is TRBV3-1 (or the pseudogene TRBV3-2), the J call TRBJ1-4, with D unresolved. This CDR3 has 13 residues. Trimming stripped 5 bases from V and 8 bases from J, with 12 bases between. CDR1 is LGHDT and CDR2 is YNNKEL in the germline V gene (reference sequence). CDR3 amino acids: CASSTLPGEKLFF. The CDR3 coding sequence is TGTGCCAGCAGCACACTTCCGGGGGAAAAACTGTTTTTT.

This clone was counted a single time. The CDR3 protein is CASSFDRGGYTF. CDR3 nucleotides: TGTGCCAGCAGCTTCGACCGAGGAGGCTACACCTTC. The V gene is TRBV7-2, the J gene TRBJ1-2; D remains unclear. Trimming left V 3 bases short and J 8 bases short, with 10 bases between. The CDR3 contains 12 residues. Germline V gives CDR1 SGHTA, CDR2 FQGNSA. The whole variable domain, remainder taken from reference TRBV7-2 and TRBJ1-2, is GAGVSQSPSNKVTEKGKDVELRCDPISGHTALYWYRQSLGQGLEFLIYFQGNSAPDKSGLPSDRFSAERTGGSVSTLTIQRTQQEDSAVYLCASSFDRGGYTFGSGTRLTVV.

V usage is TRBV6-1 and J usage is TRBJ2-3; perhaps TRBD1 as D (5 bases). V was pared by 2 bases and J by 4 bases, with 7 bases between. The germline CDR1 and CDR2 sequences are MNHNS and SASEGT. This CDR3 is 13 amino acids long. The CDR3 DNA reads as TGTGCCAGCAGTGAATGGGGCGCAGATACGCAGTATTTT. As protein: CASSEWGADTQYF.

The chain carries TRBV3-1 (or the pseudogene TRBV3-2) and TRBJ1-2; 7 bases are shared with TRBD1. J was trimmed by 4 bases and V by 4 bases; bases with no gene match: 6. The CDR3 covers 14 residues. Germline lookup yields CDR1 LGHDT and CDR2 YNNKEL (reference sequence). The CDR3 loop reads CASSPSTGAYGYTF. CDR3 nucleotides: TGTGCCAGCAGCCCCTCCACAGGGGCCTATGGCTACACCTTC.

The chain uses TRBV2 and TRBJ2-1, with D possibly being TRBD1 (5 bases). The CDR3 runs 13 residues. With 7 bases removed from V and 4 bases from J, the gap between germline ends came to 11 bases. CDR1 is SNHLY, CDR2 FYNNEI, per germline. CDR3 nucleotide sequence: TGTGCCAGCACCCGGACACTTTACAATGAGCAGTTCTTC. Encoded protein: CASTRTLYNEQFF.

The V gene is TRBV5-1, the J gene TRBJ1-1; D possibly corresponds to TRBD1 (5 bases). The ends were cut back, 2 bases at V and 1 base at J, with 15 bases in the middle. From germline, CDR1 is SGHRS and CDR2 YFSETQ. The CDR3 is made up of 16 amino acids. The CDR3: CASSFRRQGGNTEAFF. In DNA, the CDR3 is TGCGCCAGCAGCTTTCGACGGCAGGGTGGGAACACTGAAGCTTTCTTT.

This clone was recorded a few times. The rearrangement links TRBV7-8 to TRBJ1-2; 9 positions agree with TRBD1. The trim removed 10 bases at V and 5 bases at J, leaving 8 bases unmatched. Germline-derived CDR1 and CDR2 are SGHVS and FQNEAQ. The CDR3 is 13 residues long. The CDR3 sequence is CATTGGIRYGYTF. As DNA, the CDR3 is TGTGCCACTACAGGGGGCATTCGGTATGGCTACACCTTC.

The rearrangement joins TRBV6-5 to TRBJ1-5; D unresolved. CDR1 is MNHEY, CDR2 SVGAGI, per germline. This CDR3 contains 14 residues. V lost 5 bases, J lost 4 bases, and 12 bases lay in between. This CDR3 reads CASSMGGVNQPQHF. DNA of the CDR3: TGTGCCAGCAGTATGGGAGGAGTAAATCAGCCCCAGCATTTT.

The genes are TRBV7-9 and TRBJ2-5, with a possible D match to TRBD2 (6 bases). The ends were cut back, 5 bases at V and 7 bases at J, with 14 bases in the middle. Germline assignment: CDR1 SEHNR and CDR2 FQNEAQ (reference sequence). The CDR3 contains 13 residues. The CDR3 nucleotides read TGTGCCAGCAGCAGGGACTCCACCGGGACCCAGTACTTC. Protein product: CASSRDSTGTQYF.

The CDR3 sequence: CASSLLGGSNYGYTF. As DNA, the CDR3 is TGTGCCAGCAGTTTATTGGGGGGGAGTAACTATGGCTACACCTTC. This rearrangement joins TRBV27 to TRBJ1-2; tentatively, D is TRBD1 (5 bases). The CDR3 consists of 15 residues. Trimming removed 1 base at V and 1 base at J, with 10 bases between. Looked up from germline, CDR1 is MNHEY and CDR2 is SMNVEV (reference sequence).

The chain recombines TRBV5-1 with TRBJ1-5, with a weak D call TRBD1 (5 bases). The germline V gene has CDR1 SGHRS and CDR2 YFSETQ. Trimming took 0 bases from V and 6 from J, leaving 10 bases between them. CDR3 length equals 14 residues. The CDR3 loop is CASSLEPGPQPQHF. In DNA, the CDR3 is TGCGCCAGCAGCTTGGAACCAGGGCCTCAGCCCCAGCATTTT.

The genes are TRBV11-2 and TRBJ2-7; D not certain. The V end lost 5 bases, the J end lost 4 bases, and 18 bases lay between the germline ends. The germline V gene has CDR1 SGHAT and CDR2 FQNNGV. The length of the CDR3 is 15 residues. The DNA of the CDR3 is TGTGCCAGCAGCGAATACTTAGCTCGGGTTTACGAGCAGTACTTC. This encodes CASSEYLARVYEQYF.

CDR3 residues: CASSLEAGFTYEQYF. Here the CDR3 DNA reads TGTGCCAGCAGCTTAGAAGCGGGTTTTACCTACGAGCAGTACTTC. J is TRBJ2-7 and V is TRBV7-8; D is perhaps TRBD2 (6 bases). The V and J ends lost 1 base and 2 bases respectively, with 12 bases between them. The CDR3 spans 15 residues. Germline assignment: CDR1 SGHVS and CDR2 FQNEAQ. Complete variable domain (other parts from reference TRBV7-8 and TRBJ2-7): GAGVSQSPRYKVAKRGQDVALRCDPISGHVSLFWYQQALGQGPEFLTYFQNEAQLDKSGLPSDRFFAERPEGSVSTLKIQRTQQEDSAVYLCASSLEAGFTYEQYFGPGTRLTVT.

This clone was counted once. This sequence joins TRBV3-1 (or the pseudogene TRBV3-2) and TRBJ2-1; D remains unclear. Germline V gene sequence: CDR1 LGHDT, CDR2 YNNKEL (reference sequence). The V gene lost 1 base and the J gene lost 6 bases, with 7 bases spanning the gap. This CDR3 contains 13 residues. CDR3 in DNA: TGTGCCAGCAGCCAAGGGCGACTCAATGAGCAGTTCTTC. Protein: CASSQGRLNEQFF.

The chain has TRBV28 and TRBJ2-1; 14 nucleotides match TRBD2. CDR1 and CDR2 from the germline V gene are MDHEN and SYDVKM. The CDR3 runs 17 residues. The junction had 5 bases not matched to a gene; V was cut back by 4 bases and J by 3 bases. CDR3 nucleotides: TGTGCCAGCAGTTCCTGGACTAGCGGGAGGAGCTACAATGAGCAGTTCTTC. Protein: CASSSWTSGRSYNEQFF.

CDR3: CASSTDSSRTGELFF. CDR3 nucleotide sequence: TGTGCCAGCAGTACCGACAGCTCTAGGACCGGGGAGCTGTTTTTT. The chain carries TRBV7-2 and TRBJ2-2, with D possibly TRBD1 on 5 matching bases. CDR3 length: 15 amino acids. The germline V gene has CDR1 SGHTA and CDR2 FQGNSA. The V end lost 6 bases, the J end lost 5 bases, and 16 bases lay between the germline ends.

This clone was seen just once. The rearrangement uses TRBV12-3 or TRBV12-4 and TRBJ1-1; D remains unclear. V was pared by 2 bases and J by 11 bases, with 15 bases between. The CDR3 consists of 13 residues. CDR3 amino acids: CASSLLLRGSAFF. CDR3 bases: TGTGCCAGCAGTTTACTCTTACGCGGGAGTGCTTTCTTT.

There are many counts of this clone. The gene calls are TRBV5-1 and TRBJ2-5, with TRBD2 matching over 7 bases. Germline V CDR1 and CDR2: SGHRS, YFSETQ. After removal of 10 bases from V and 5 bases from J, the junction contained 11 bases not matched to a gene. The CDR3 has 13 residues. The CDR3: CAPVAGEMETQYF. The CDR3 DNA reads TGCGCCCCAGTGGCGGGAGAAATGGAGACCCAGTACTTC.

This clone turned up a few times. The V and J genes are TRBV2 and TRBJ2-7, with D possibly being TRBD2 (5 bases). The CDR3 spans 11 residues. Trimming pared 10 bases from V and 6 bases from J, leaving 13 bases between. The V gene's germline CDR1 is SNHLY and CDR2 FYNNEI. For the CDR3, the DNA is TGTGCCATAGCGAGAGGAGTCGAGCAGTACGTC. It translates to CAIARGVEQYV.

The chain carries TRBV11-2 and TRBJ2-7, with 8 bases that match TRBD2. The V and J ends lost 5 bases and 3 bases, in that order; junction bases with no gene match: 6. The CDR3 runs 14 residues. The germline V gene has CDR1 SGHAT and CDR2 FQNNGV. The CDR3 DNA reads TGTGCCAGCAGCCTAGCCGCGGGGGGCTACGAGCAGTACTTC. Translation gives CASSLAAGGYEQYF.

This clone was detected only once. The chain links TRBV5-1 to TRBJ2-7; 9 nucleotides agree with TRBD1. CDR1 is SGHRS and CDR2 is YFSETQ in the germline V gene. The V gene end was trimmed by 0 bases and the J gene end by 6 bases; junction bases not matched to a gene: 4. This CDR3 has 14 residues. This chain's CDR3 is CASSLGTGVGEQYV. In DNA, the CDR3 is TGCGCCAGCAGCTTGGGGACAGGGGTCGGCGAGCAGTACGTC.

The sample holds one count of this clone. The chain links TRBV9 to TRBJ2-2, with a weak D call TRBD1 (5 bases). CDR1 and CDR2 from the germline V gene are SGDLS and YYNGEE. The CDR3 contains 15 residues. V lost 0 bases and J 7 bases, leaving 13 bases between the germline ends. The CDR3, as DNA: TGTGCCAGCAGCGTAGCAGGGAATAGTTTCGGGGAGCTGTTTTTT. Translating gives CASSVAGNSFGELFF.

This chain uses TRBV28 with TRBJ2-3, with TRBD1 identical over 7 bases. CDR3 size: 16 residues. V was pared by 6 bases and J by 4 bases, with 13 bases of the junction left unmatched. From germline, CDR1 is MDHEN and CDR2 SYDVKM. The CDR3 reads CASSQAGTDYSDTQYF. The CDR3 nucleotides read TGTGCCAGCAGCCAAGCCGGGACAGATTACTCAGATACGCAGTATTTT.

This chain uses TRBV5-1 with TRBJ2-7, with 9 positions matching TRBD1. V gave up 2 bases and J gave up 5 bases; unmatched junction bases: 2. The CDR3 runs 13 residues. The germline CDR1 and CDR2 sequences are SGHRS and YFSETQ. The CDR3 loop reads CASSLWTGDEQYV. The CDR3 nucleotides are TGCGCCAGCAGCTTATGGACAGGGGACGAGCAGTACGTC.

The chain joins TRBV7-9 to TRBJ2-5; D unclear. The CDR3 has 12 residues. V dropped 2 bases and J dropped 4 bases, with 5 bases sitting between them. The germline V gene encodes CDR1 SEHNR and CDR2 FQNEAQ (reference sequence). The CDR3 coding sequence is TGTGCCAGCAGCTTATTCGGAGAGACCCAGTACTTC. Translated, it gives CASSLFGETQYF.

The V and J genes are TRBV6-4 and TRBJ2-7, with 7 bases lining up with TRBD2. The length of the CDR3 is 16 residues. Germline lookup yields CDR1 MRHNA and CDR2 SNTAGT. The ends lost 4 bases at V and 2 bases at J; junction bases unmatched: 11. The chain's CDR3 is CASSVSESGNPYEQYF. CDR3 DNA: TGTGCCAGCAGTGTGAGCGAAAGCGGGAACCCCTACGAGCAGTACTTC.

The chain combines TRBV6-5 with TRBJ2-5, with 11 positions matching TRBD2. V dropped 7 bases and J dropped 4; count of bases not matched to a gene: 2. The CDR3 loop spans 13 amino acids. Germline CDR1 MNHEY, CDR2 SVGAGI. The CDR3 sequence is CASKTSGVETQYF. The CDR3 coding sequence is TGTGCCAGCAAGACTAGCGGGGTAGAGACCCAGTACTTC.